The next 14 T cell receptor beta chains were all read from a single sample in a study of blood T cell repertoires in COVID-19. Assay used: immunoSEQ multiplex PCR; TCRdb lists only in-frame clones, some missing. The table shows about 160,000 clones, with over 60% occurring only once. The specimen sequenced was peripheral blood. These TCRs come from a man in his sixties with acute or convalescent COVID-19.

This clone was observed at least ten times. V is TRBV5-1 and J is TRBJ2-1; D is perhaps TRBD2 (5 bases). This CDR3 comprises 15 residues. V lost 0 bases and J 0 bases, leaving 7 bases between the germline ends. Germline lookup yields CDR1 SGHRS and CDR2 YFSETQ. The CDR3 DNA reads TGCGCCAGCAGCTTGGGCAGCGGCTCCTACAATGAGCAGTTCTTC. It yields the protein CASSLGSGSYNEQFF.

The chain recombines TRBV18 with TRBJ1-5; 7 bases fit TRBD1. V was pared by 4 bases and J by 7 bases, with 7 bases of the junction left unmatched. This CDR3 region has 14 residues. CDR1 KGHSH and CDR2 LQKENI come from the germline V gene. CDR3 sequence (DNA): TGTGCCAGCTCACAGAGGACAGGCGACCAGCCCCAGCATTTT. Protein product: CASSQRTGDQPQHF.

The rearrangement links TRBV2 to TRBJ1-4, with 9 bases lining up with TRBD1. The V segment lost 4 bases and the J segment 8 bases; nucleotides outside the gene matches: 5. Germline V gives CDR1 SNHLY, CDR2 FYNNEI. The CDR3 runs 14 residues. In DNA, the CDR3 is TGTGCCAGCAGTGTGACAGGGGGAGGAGAAAAACTGTTTTTT. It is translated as CASSVTGGGEKLFF.

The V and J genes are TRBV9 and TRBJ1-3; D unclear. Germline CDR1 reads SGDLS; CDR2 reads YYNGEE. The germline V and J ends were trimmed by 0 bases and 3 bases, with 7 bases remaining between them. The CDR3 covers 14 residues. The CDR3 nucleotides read TGTGCCAGCAGCGTAGCTGGGAGTGGAAACACCATATATTTT. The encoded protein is CASSVAGSGNTIYF.

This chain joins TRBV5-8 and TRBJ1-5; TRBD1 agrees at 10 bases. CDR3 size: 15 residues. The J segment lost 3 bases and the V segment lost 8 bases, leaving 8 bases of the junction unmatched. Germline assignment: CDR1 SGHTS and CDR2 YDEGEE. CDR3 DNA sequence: TGTGCCAGTCTGACAGGGGGCAATGTCAATCAGCCCCAGCATTTT. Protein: CASLTGGNVNQPQHF.

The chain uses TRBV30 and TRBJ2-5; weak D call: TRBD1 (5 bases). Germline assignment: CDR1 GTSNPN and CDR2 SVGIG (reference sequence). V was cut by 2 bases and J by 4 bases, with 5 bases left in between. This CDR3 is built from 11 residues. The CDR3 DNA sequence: TGTGCCTGGAGTAGGGGAGAGACCCAGTACTTC. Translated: CAWSRGETQYF.

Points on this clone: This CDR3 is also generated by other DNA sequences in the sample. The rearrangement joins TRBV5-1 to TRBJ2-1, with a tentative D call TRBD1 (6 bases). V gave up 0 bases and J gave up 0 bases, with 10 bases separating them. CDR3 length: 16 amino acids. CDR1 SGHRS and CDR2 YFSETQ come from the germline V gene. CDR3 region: CASSLGGQSSYNEQFF. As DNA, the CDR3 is TGCGCCAGCAGCTTGGGGGGGCAAAGCTCCTACAATGAGCAGTTCTTC.

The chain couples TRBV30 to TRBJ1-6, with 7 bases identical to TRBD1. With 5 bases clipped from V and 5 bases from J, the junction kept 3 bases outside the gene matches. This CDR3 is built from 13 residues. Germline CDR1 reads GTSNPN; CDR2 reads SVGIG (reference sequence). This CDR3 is CAWATGNNSPLHF. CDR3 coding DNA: TGTGCCTGGGCGACAGGGAATAATTCACCCCTCCACTTT.

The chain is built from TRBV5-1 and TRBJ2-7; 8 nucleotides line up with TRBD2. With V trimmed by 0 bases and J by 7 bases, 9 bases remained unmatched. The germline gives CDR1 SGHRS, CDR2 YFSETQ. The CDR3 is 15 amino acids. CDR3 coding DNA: TGCGCCAGCAGCTTGGAGGTAGCGGGGCGTGGTGAGCAGTACTTC. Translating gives CASSLEVAGRGEQYF.

Written as DNA, the CDR3 is TGTGCCAGCAGCCAGGGGGGAGTCGAGCAGTACTTC. As protein: CASSQGGVEQYF. This rearrangement joins TRBV7-2 to TRBJ2-7, with D possibly matching TRBD1 (7 bases). Deletions cut 5 bases from V and 6 bases from J, with 11 bases between. The germline gives CDR1 SGHTA, CDR2 FQGNSA. CDR3 length: 12 residues.

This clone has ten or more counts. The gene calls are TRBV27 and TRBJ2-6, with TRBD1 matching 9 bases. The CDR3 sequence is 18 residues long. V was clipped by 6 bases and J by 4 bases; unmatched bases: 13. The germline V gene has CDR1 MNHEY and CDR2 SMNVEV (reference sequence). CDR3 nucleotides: TGTGCCAGCAGGGCCAGCGGGACAGGGTTTTCCGGGGCCAACGTCCTGACTTTC. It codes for CASRASGTGFSGANVLTF.

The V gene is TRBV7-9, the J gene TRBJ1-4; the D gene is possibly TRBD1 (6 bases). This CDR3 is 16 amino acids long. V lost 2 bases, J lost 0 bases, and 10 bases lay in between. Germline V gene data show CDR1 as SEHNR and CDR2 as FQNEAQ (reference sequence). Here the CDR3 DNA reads TGTGCCAGCAGCTTACACAGGGCTGCAACTAATGAAAAACTGTTTTTT. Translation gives CASSLHRAATNEKLFF.

The CDR3 sequence: CASSFRRGGTDTQYF. As DNA, the CDR3 is TGTGCCAGCAGCTTCCGGCGGGGGGGCACAGATACGCAGTATTTT. The genes are TRBV11-2 and TRBJ2-3; 8 nucleotides match TRBD2. This CDR3 is built from 15 residues. Germline trimming cut 3 bases from V and 1 base from J; bases unmatched to any gene: 3. Germline CDR1 reads SGHAT; CDR2 reads FQNNGV.

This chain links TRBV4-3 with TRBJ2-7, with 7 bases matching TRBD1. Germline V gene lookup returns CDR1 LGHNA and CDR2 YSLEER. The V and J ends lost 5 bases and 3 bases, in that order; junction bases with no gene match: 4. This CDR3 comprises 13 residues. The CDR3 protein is CASSTGERYEQYF. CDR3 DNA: TGCGCCAGCAGCACAGGGGAACGCTACGAGCAGTACTTC.